This entry is about one TCR beta chain. Recruited during active infection, patients (from Seattle) were subsequently followed longitudinally. Looked up from germline, CDR1 is SGHNT and CDR2 is YYREEE (reference sequence). The J segment lost 2 bases and the V segment lost 7 bases, leaving 8 bases of the junction unmatched. This CDR3 is 14 amino acids long. Original methodology: Amplification of reference gene primers provided the estimated nucleated cell counts. TCRdb's copy holds only in-frame clones and misses some; the assay was immunoSEQ multiplex PCR. V and J calls and clone size are copied from that table; D and trimming were computed from the DNA. The table shows 250,000 to 300,000 clones, with over 85% occurring only once. This sample is part of a study of blood T cell repertoires in COVID-19. Background on the study: Acute and convalescent COVID-19 specimens originated in the United States, Italy and Spain.

Sequencing used peripheral blood. This TCR was sampled from a woman aged 25 to 39 with COVID-19, enrolled during active disease. V gene TRBV5-4 combines with J gene TRBJ2-7, with 8 bases identical to TRBD2. As DNA, the CDR3 is TGTGCCAGCCGGTCGGGGGGGCCCCCCTACGAGCAGTACTTC. Its protein product is CASRSGGPPYEQYF. The full variable domain, completed using reference TRBV5-4 and TRBJ2-7, is ETGVTQSPTHLIKTRGQQVTLRCSSQSGHNTVSWYQQALGQGPQFIFQYYREEENGRGNFPPRFSGLQFPNYSSELNVNALELDDSALYLCASRSGGPPYEQYFGPGTRLTVT.